Presented here are 25 T cell receptor beta chains from one specimen sequenced in a study of CD8+ T cells in alopecia areata. cDNA reverse transcribed from extracted RNA served as the sequencing template. Here immunoSEQ multiplex PCR was the method, and the copy in TCRdb shows in-frame clones only, minus some. The sample shows over 85,000 clones, roughly two fifths of them seen only once. The sequenced sample was CD4+ T cells sorted from blood. The source of these receptors is a human donor with alopecia areata.

This chain joins TRBV5-1 and TRBJ2-3; no clear D. In germline, CDR1 is SGHRS, CDR2 YFSETQ. V gave up 4 bases and J gave up 12 bases, with 12 bases separating them. This CDR3 has 11 amino acids. The chain's CDR3 is CASSLGPLQYF. CDR3 coding DNA: TGCGCCAGCAGCCTCGGGCCGCTTCAGTATTTT.

This clone appeared a few times. The V and J genes are TRBV25-1 and TRBJ2-7; D tentatively fits TRBD1 or TRBD2 (5 bases each). The CDR3 runs to 15 residues. Trimming took 3 bases from V and 5 from J, leaving 17 bases between them. Germline-derived CDR1 and CDR2 are MGHDK and SYGVNS. The CDR3 reads CASSDLEGERHEQYF. The CDR3 coding sequence is TGTGCCAGCAGTGACTTGGAAGGGGAGAGGCACGAGCAGTACTTC.

This clone was counted only a few times. J is TRBJ1-4 and V is TRBV4-1; 7 bases are a match to TRBD1. CDR1 is MGHRA and CDR2 is YSYEKL in the germline V gene. V lost 7 bases, J lost 5 bases, and 13 bases stayed unmatched. The CDR3 spans 16 residues. The CDR3 nucleotides read TGCGCCAGCAAATTCGCCGGGACAGCGAACAATGAAAAACTGTTTTTT. Its translation: CASKFAGTANNEKLFF.

This sequence joins TRBV28 and TRBJ2-5; the match to TRBD2 covers 11 bases. Germline CDR1 is MDHEN and CDR2 is SYDVKM. The V segment lost 1 base and the J segment 5 bases; nucleotides outside the gene matches: 21. This CDR3 region has 21 residues. The CDR3, as DNA: TGTGCCAGCAGTTTATATTTTGGGACTAGCGGACTAAATGACGAACGGGAGACCCAGTACTTC. It specifies CASSLYFGTSGLNDERETQYF.

This clone showed up just a few times. The chain is built from TRBV5-4 and TRBJ2-3, with D maybe TRBD2 (6 bases). Trimming took 0 bases from V and 3 from J, leaving 8 bases between them. Germline V gives CDR1 SGHNT, CDR2 YYREEE (reference sequence). The CDR3 spans 14 residues. CDR3 protein: CASSLEAGTDTQYF. The CDR3 DNA follows: TGTGCCAGCAGCTTGGAGGCGGGGACAGATACGCAGTATTTT.

This clone was detected only a few times. V gene TRBV28 combines with J gene TRBJ1-2; 12 nucleotides agree with TRBD1. The V segment lost 8 bases and the J segment 8 bases; nucleotides outside the gene matches: 6. The CDR3 consists of 13 residues. Germline V gene sequence: CDR1 MDHEN, CDR2 SYDVKM. The CDR3 loop reads CASGGDRGQGYTF. The DNA of the CDR3 is TGTGCCAGCGGGGGGGACAGGGGGCAAGGCTACACCTTC.

The sample holds a few counts of this clone. The rearrangement uses TRBV30 and TRBJ1-2; 7 bases map to TRBD1. This CDR3 is built from 13 residues. Germline V gene data show CDR1 as GTSNPN and CDR2 as SVGIG (reference sequence). After removal of 2 bases from V and 2 bases from J, the junction contained 2 bases not matched to a gene. CDR3 residues: CAWSNRGNYGYTF. In nucleotides, the CDR3 is TGTGCCTGGAGTAACAGGGGCAACTATGGCTACACCTTC.

The V call is TRBV9, the J call TRBJ2-1; TRBD1 matches 10 bases. Losses at the gene ends were 3 bases for V and 3 bases for J; bases not matched to a gene: 3. This CDR3 has 15 residues. Germline V gene sequence: CDR1 SGDLS, CDR2 YYNGEE. CDR3: CASSATGGDYNEQFF. CDR3 in DNA: TGTGCCAGCAGCGCGACAGGGGGCGACTACAATGAGCAGTTCTTC.

The chain employs TRBV5-1 and TRBJ2-5; 8 bases line up with TRBD1. Germline CDR1 is SGHRS and CDR2 is YFSETQ. The CDR3 has 15 residues. V dropped 2 bases and J dropped 2; count of bases not matched to a gene: 5. The CDR3 bases are TGCGCCAGCAGCTTTGACAGGGGATGGCAAGAGACCCAGTACTTC. This translates into CASSFDRGWQETQYF.

This rearrangement joins TRBV30 to TRBJ1-6, with D unclear. Trimming left V 5 bases short and J 13 bases short, with 12 bases between. The CDR3 has 11 amino acids. Germline values: CDR1 GTSNPN, CDR2 SVGIG (reference sequence). DNA for the CDR3: TGTGCCTGGGAGATGGCGTCGCCCCTCCACTTT. This sequence encodes CAWEMASPLHF.

The rearrangement links TRBV25-1 to TRBJ2-7, with 8 nucleotides matching TRBD1. Germline V CDR1 and CDR2: MGHDK, SYGVNS. V lost 1 base, J lost 6 bases, and 8 bases stayed unmatched. This CDR3 region has 15 residues. CDR3 bases: TGTGCCAGCAGTGAATTGGGGCAGGGGGCTGTCGAGCAGTACTTC. Protein sequence: CASSELGQGAVEQYF.

This clone was recorded a few times. V is TRBV18 and J is TRBJ2-5, with D possibly being TRBD1 or TRBD2 (5 bases each). Germline CDR1 is KGHSH and CDR2 is LQKENI. V was cut by 2 bases and J by 4 bases, with 11 bases left in between. There are 14 residues in the CDR3. This CDR3 reads CASSPSIGGETQYF. In DNA form, the CDR3 reads TGTGCCAGCTCACCATCCATTGGGGGAGAGACCCAGTACTTC.

The chain couples TRBV5-6 to TRBJ2-1, with TRBD1 matching over 8 bases. This CDR3 is 15 amino acids long. Germline CDR1 and CDR2: SGHDT and YYEEEE. The V and J ends lost 4 bases and 9 bases, in that order; junction bases with no gene match: 12. The CDR3 DNA follows: TGTGCCAGCAGCGTACCGGGACAGGTACTAAGTGAGCAGTTCTTC. Protein: CASSVPGQVLSEQFF.

The rearrangement uses TRBV29-1 and TRBJ2-3; 7 bases line up with TRBD1. CDR3 length: 14 amino acids. Trimming cost V 3 bases and J 2 bases; bases outside gene matches: 5. Germline lookup yields CDR1 SQVTM and CDR2 ANQGSEA. CDR3: CSVEDRKYTDTQYF. In DNA form, the CDR3 reads TGCAGCGTTGAGGACAGGAAATACACAGATACGCAGTATTTT.

This clone has just a few counts. The chain uses TRBV7-2 and TRBJ1-5; no clear D. Trimming left V 0 bases short and J 1 base short, with 10 bases between. Germline V CDR1 and CDR2: SGHTA, FQGNSA. The CDR3 length is 16 residues. CDR3 amino acids: CASSLAGGMSNQPQHF. The CDR3 DNA reads TGTGCCAGCAGCTTAGCAGGAGGGATGAGCAATCAGCCCCAGCATTTT.

The V gene is TRBV29-1, the J gene TRBJ1-1, with 7 bases identical to TRBD1. The germline V gene encodes CDR1 SQVTM and CDR2 ANQGSEA. There are 14 residues in the CDR3. The V segment lost 3 bases and the J segment 0 bases; nucleotides outside the gene matches: 4. CDR3 nucleotides: TGCAGCGTTGACAGGGGGGACATGAACACTGAAGCTTTCTTT. Encoded protein: CSVDRGDMNTEAFF.

This chain connects TRBV27 to TRBJ2-4, with 8 bases that match TRBD1. This CDR3 is built from 13 residues. With V trimmed by 8 bases and J by 9 bases, 9 bases remained unmatched. Germline V gene lookup returns CDR1 MNHEY and CDR2 SMNVEV (reference sequence). CDR3 DNA sequence: TGTGCCAGCGCTAGGAGGACAGGGACCATTCAGTACTTC. Protein product: CASARRTGTIQYF.

This rearrangement joins TRBV30 to TRBJ2-7, with TRBD1 matching 7 bases. CDR1 and CDR2 from the germline V gene are GTSNPN and SVGIG (reference sequence). The trim removed 6 bases at V and 4 bases at J, leaving 12 bases unmatched. The CDR3 has 14 residues. The CDR3 loop reads CACHRGGSGYEQYF. The CDR3 DNA reads as TGTGCCTGTCACCGAGGGGGCAGTGGATACGAGCAGTACTTC. Full variable domain (missing parts from reference TRBV30 and TRBJ2-7): SQTIHQWPATLVQPVGSPLSLECTVEGTSNPNLYWYRQAAGRGLQLLFYSVGIGQISSEVPQNLSASRPQDRQFILSSKKLLLSDSGFYLCACHRGGSGYEQYFGPGTRLTVT.

The chain links TRBV27 to TRBJ1-5; D may be TRBD1 (6 bases). Germline V gene lookup returns CDR1 MNHEY and CDR2 SMNVEV (reference sequence). The CDR3 extends over 14 amino acids. V lost 4 bases, J lost 2 bases, and 9 bases lay in between. The CDR3 coding sequence is TGTGCCAGCAGTTGGGGGCGAGGCAATCAGCCCCAGCATTTT. The encoded protein is CASSWGRGNQPQHF.

The V and J genes are TRBV7-2 and TRBJ2-1, with TRBD2 as a possible D gene (6 bases). This CDR3 contains 15 residues. In germline, CDR1 is SGHTA, CDR2 FQGNSA. The V end was cut by 2 bases, the J end by 3 bases, with 11 bases between. For the CDR3, the DNA is TGTGCCAGCAGCTTATTAGCGGACTACTACAATGAGCAGTTCTTC. It specifies CASSLLADYYNEQFF.

The V gene is TRBV2, the J gene TRBJ2-5; possibly TRBD1 for D (6 bases). The CDR3 has 13 residues. The V gene's germline CDR1 is SNHLY and CDR2 FYNNEI. Trimming pared 9 bases from V and 2 bases from J, leaving 13 bases between. The CDR3 DNA sequence: TGTGCCAGTACGTCGGACAGACAAGAGACCCAGTACTTC. The encoded protein is CASTSDRQETQYF.

The genes are TRBV2 and TRBJ2-1; maybe TRBD1 (6 bases). CDR3 size: 13 residues. CDR1 and CDR2 from the germline V gene are SNHLY and FYNNEI. Trimming removed 6 bases at V and 4 bases at J, with 10 bases between. The CDR3 reads CASRATGYNEQFF. As DNA, the CDR3 is TGTGCCAGCAGAGCTACAGGGTACAATGAGCAGTTCTTC. Supplemented by reference TRBV2 and TRBJ2-1, the full variable domain reads EPEVTQTPSHQVTQMGQEVILRCVPISNHLYFYWYRQILGQKVEFLVSFYNNEISEKSEIFDDQFSVERPDGSNFTLKIRSTKLEDSAMYFCASRATGYNEQFFGPGTRLTVL.

The chain links TRBV28 to TRBJ1-6; possible D gene TRBD1, 5 bases. V lost 4 bases, J lost 10 bases, and 17 bases lay in between. Looked up from germline, CDR1 is MDHEN and CDR2 is SYDVKM. CDR3 size: 15 residues. The CDR3 bases are TGTGCCAGCAGTTCCCGAATCAGGGTGCAATCACCCCTCCACTTT. Its translation: CASSSRIRVQSPLHF.

This chain links TRBV28 with TRBJ2-5; D not certain. The V end lost 7 bases, the J end lost 4 bases, and 16 bases lay between the germline ends. This CDR3 is built from 14 residues. CDR1 is MDHEN and CDR2 is SYDVKM in the germline V gene. CDR3 amino acids: CASTQTDQRETQYF. For the CDR3, the DNA is TGTGCCAGCACTCAAACGGACCAGAGAGAGACCCAGTACTTC. Full variable domain (remainder filled in from reference TRBV28 and TRBJ2-5): DVKVTQSSRYLVKRTGEKVFLECVQDMDHENMFWYRQDPGLGLRLIYFSYDVKMKEKGDIPEGYSVSREKKERFSLILESASTNQTSMYLCASTQTDQRETQYFGPGTRLLVL.

The CDR3 is CASSLSTASGGIDEQYF. The DNA for the CDR3 is TGTGCCAGCAGCTTAAGTACGGCTAGCGGGGGTATCGACGAGCAGTACTTC. This chain connects TRBV7-2 to TRBJ2-7; TRBD2 matches at 10 bases. The CDR3 is 17 amino acids. Trimming at V came to 2 bases and at J to 5 bases, leaving 12 bases not matched to a gene. Germline assignment: CDR1 SGHTA and CDR2 FQGNSA.